A single sample is the source of the 14 T cell receptor beta chains below, sequenced in a study of control samples from healthy donors and cancer patients. Using immunoSEQ multiplex PCR, the repertoire was profiled, and TCRdb retains in-frame clones only, with some absent. The table shows some 190,000 clones, with 91% occurring only once. The sequenced material came from blood. These receptors were taken from a man aged 25 to 40 in good health.

The rearrangement links TRBV29-1 to TRBJ2-1, with unresolved D. CDR1 and CDR2 from the germline V gene are SQVTM and ANQGSEA. The length of the CDR3 is 13 residues. V lost 2 bases and J lost 1, with 6 bases in between. CDR3 residues: CSVERFSYNEQFF. The CDR3, as DNA: TGCAGCGTTGAAAGGTTTTCCTACAATGAGCAGTTCTTC.

The CDR3 DNA sequence: TGTGCCAGCAGCCGAGGGTCCCCCAATCAGCCCCAGCATTTT. Amino acids: CASSRGSPNQPQHF. The gene calls are TRBV2 and TRBJ1-5; the D is unclear. Germline CDR1 SNHLY, CDR2 FYNNEI. V lost 6 bases and J lost 3, with 12 bases in between. The CDR3 loop spans 14 amino acids.

Here the CDR3 reads CASSSIGAWVTDTQYF. CDR3 nucleotides: TGTGCCAGCAGCTCCATTGGGGCCTGGGTAACAGATACGCAGTATTTT. This chain links TRBV7-9 with TRBJ2-3; weak D call: TRBD1 (5 bases). V lost 4 bases and J 3 bases, leaving 17 bases between the germline ends. The CDR3 covers 16 residues. The germline gives CDR1 SEHNR, CDR2 FQNEAQ (reference sequence).

The chain is built from TRBV5-1 and TRBJ2-7; the D gene could be TRBD1 or TRBD2 (7 bases each). Germline V gene data show CDR1 as SGHRS and CDR2 as YFSETQ. This CDR3 has 14 amino acids. The V end lost 3 bases, the J end lost 0 bases, and 10 bases lay between the germline ends. The CDR3 sequence is CASSSGGVSYEQYF. CDR3 DNA sequence: TGCGCCAGCAGCTCAGGGGGGGTCTCCTACGAGCAGTACTTC.

The V call is TRBV3-1 (or the pseudogene TRBV3-2), the J call TRBJ2-2, with D possibly TRBD2 on 6 matching bases. Trimming pared 0 bases from V and 1 base from J, leaving 9 bases between. The germline CDR1 and CDR2 sequences are LGHDT and YNNKEL (reference sequence). The CDR3 loop spans 16 amino acids. CDR3 DNA sequence: TGTGCCAGCAGCCAAGAGTGGAGGGGGAACACCGGGGAGCTGTTTTTT. As protein: CASSQEWRGNTGELFF.

This chain connects TRBV11-2 to TRBJ1-1; D might be TRBD1 (5 bases). Trimming stripped 6 bases from V and 5 bases from J, with 10 bases between. This CDR3 contains 12 residues. The germline gives CDR1 SGHAT, CDR2 FQNNGV. Written as DNA, the CDR3 is TGTGCCAGCAGATACGGGGGGACTGAAGCTTTCTTT. Its translation: CASRYGGTEAFF.

This clone was detected only a few times. The gene calls are TRBV3-1 (or the pseudogene TRBV3-2) and TRBJ2-7, with D perhaps TRBD2 (5 bases). V was cut by 4 bases and J by 1 base, with 11 bases left in between. The length of the CDR3 is 14 residues. The germline V gene encodes CDR1 LGHDT and CDR2 YNNKEL (reference sequence). CDR3: CASSRERQSYEQYF. In DNA, the CDR3 is TGTGCCAGCAGCCGGGAGAGACAATCCTACGAGCAGTACTTC.

This clone showed up just a few times. The rearrangement joins TRBV12-3 or TRBV12-4 to TRBJ1-5, with a tentative D call TRBD1 (5 bases). This CDR3 is built from 12 residues. The ends were cut back, 8 bases at V and 5 bases at J, with 10 bases in the middle. The DNA for the CDR3 is TGTGCCAGCCGGCCGGGGGATCAGCCCCAGCATTTT. This gives the protein CASRPGDQPQHF.

The V and J genes are TRBV30 and TRBJ2-1; 10 bases are shared with TRBD1. The V gene's germline CDR1 is GTSNPN and CDR2 SVGIG (reference sequence). V was clipped by 2 bases and J by 5 bases; unmatched bases: 9. This CDR3 contains 16 residues. CDR3 DNA: TGTGCCTGGAGTCCTATTGACAGGGGGCGCGACAATGAGCAGTTCTTC. It encodes CAWSPIDRGRDNEQFF. Full variable domain (rest looked up from reference TRBV30 and TRBJ2-1): SQTIHQWPATLVQPVGSPLSLECTVEGTSNPNLYWYRQAAGRGLQLLFYSVGIGQISSEVPQNLSASRPQDRQFILSSKKLLLSDSGFYLCAWSPIDRGRDNEQFFGPGTRLTVL.

This chain joins TRBV7-2 and TRBJ1-1; TRBD1 matches 9 bases. The CDR3 totals 15 residues. Trimming cost V 5 bases and J 1 base; bases outside gene matches: 5. Germline CDR1 and CDR2: SGHTA and FQGNSA. CDR3 nucleotides: TGTGCCAGCAGCAAGGGACAGGGCACGAACACTGAAGCTTTCTTT. It yields the protein CASSKGQGTNTEAFF. The entire variable domain, with the rest obtained from reference TRBV7-2 and TRBJ1-1, is as follows: GAGVSQSPSNKVTEKGKDVELRCDPISGHTALYWYRQSLGQGLEFLIYFQGNSAPDKSGLPSDRFSAERTGGSVSTLTIQRTQQEDSAVYLCASSKGQGTNTEAFFGQGTRLTVV.

CDR3 amino acids: CASSQGTTVDRDTQYF. CDR3 sequence (DNA): TGCGCCAGCAGCCAAGGAACCACAGTCGACAGAGATACGCAGTATTTT. The genes are TRBV4-1 and TRBJ2-3, with a tentative D call TRBD1 (5 bases). Germline V gene data show CDR1 as MGHRA and CDR2 as YSYEKL. Trimming stripped 1 base from V and 5 bases from J, with 16 bases between. This CDR3 spans 16 amino acids.

The CDR3 DNA is TGTGCCATCGAGGGACAGGCCACGGGGGGCTACACCTTC. As protein: CAIEGQATGGYTF. The genes are TRBV10-3 and TRBJ1-2; TRBD1 matches at 8 bases. The CDR3 is 13 residues long. Germline V gene data show CDR1 as ENHRY and CDR2 as SYGVKD. With V trimmed by 8 bases and J by 8 bases, 10 bases remained unmatched.

The CDR3 DNA is TGTGCCACCCTTTTGGGGAACTACGAGCAGTACTTC. Its protein product is CATLLGNYEQYF. The V gene is TRBV2, the J gene TRBJ2-7; D is unresolved. CDR1 and CDR2 from the germline V gene are SNHLY and FYNNEI. This CDR3 has 12 residues. The V and J ends lost 10 bases and 3 bases respectively, with 13 bases between them.

This sequence joins TRBV10-2 and TRBJ1-6; D unresolved. Deletions cut 2 bases from V and 5 bases from J, with 7 bases between. CDR1 is WSHSY, CDR2 SAAADI, per germline. The CDR3 is made up of 14 amino acids. The CDR3 nucleotides read TGCGCCAGCAGTGAGATATCGAATAATTCACCCCTCCACTTT. The encoded protein is CASSEISNNSPLHF.